This TCR beta chain emerged from a study of immune evolution from preneoplasia to lung adenocarcinoma. Overall study findings and caveats: Later-stage lesions appeared to have more T cells, more diversity, less clonality.

The CDR3 is made up of 16 amino acids. V lost 0 bases and J 1 base, leaving 13 bases between the germline ends. Germline loops: CDR1 MGHRA, CDR2 YSYEKL. Concerning this clone: Antigen unknown.

The table came from immunoSEQ multiplex PCR; TCRdb's copy has only in-frame clones and leaves some out. The sample carries roughly 15,000 clones, roughly 87% recorded once. Resections took place in Japan or China from about 2013 to 2017. Nucleic acids came from premalignant or tumor cells enriched by macro-dissection. Sequences were obtained from FFPE lung adenocarcinoma in situ tissue. The chain joins TRBV4-1 to TRBJ2-7; D might be TRBD1 (6 bases). The sequence derives from a donor older than 65 with lung adenocarcinoma. The CDR3 reads CASSQDTQGWSYEQYF. The CDR3 coding sequence is TGCGCCAGCAGCCAAGACACGCAGGGGTGGTCCTACGAGCAGTACTTC.